This entry lists 2 T cell receptor beta chains sequenced from one sample in a study of immune evolution from preneoplasia to lung adenocarcinoma. Sequenced by immunoSEQ multiplex PCR; TCRdb stores in-frame clones only, minus some. The data contain 39,000 or so clones, roughly 80% of them singletons. Material for sequencing was FFPE invasive lung adenocarcinoma tissue. All receptors derive from a person between 60 and 70 years old with lung adenocarcinoma.

This rearrangement joins TRBV2 to TRBJ2-2, with D unresolved. V was clipped by 5 bases and J by 1 base, with 5 bases between them. This CDR3 region has 13 residues. Germline V gene lookup returns CDR1 SNHLY and CDR2 FYNNEI. CDR3 loop: CASSLGNTGELFF. Here the CDR3 DNA reads TGTGCCAGCAGTCTTGGGAACACCGGGGAGCTGTTTTTT.

The V call is TRBV9, the J call TRBJ1-2; 7 positions agree with TRBD1. V gave up 5 bases and J gave up 4 bases; unmatched junction bases: 11. This CDR3 is 15 amino acids long. CDR1 is SGDLS and CDR2 is YYNGEE in the germline V gene. CDR3 loop: CASRVGQRNLYGYTF. The CDR3 DNA reads TGTGCCAGCAGGGTGGGACAGCGAAACCTCTATGGCTACACCTTC. The entire variable domain, with the rest obtained from reference TRBV9 and TRBJ1-2, is as follows: DSGVTQTPKHLITATGQRVTLRCSPRSGDLSVYWYQQSLDQGLQFLIQYYNGEERAKGNILERFSAQQFPDLHSELNLSSLELGDSALYFCASRVGQRNLYGYTFGSGTRLTVV.